This entry concerns a single TCR beta chain. Antigen unknown. Germline V gene sequence: CDR1 SGHVS, CDR2 FNYEAQ. The length of the CDR3 is 14 residues. With 5 bases clipped from V and 6 bases from J, the junction kept 6 bases outside the gene matches. This sample is drawn from a study of T cells in Graves' hyperthyroidism and ophthalmopathy. Study-wide results and caveats: Blood also showed most of the thyroid clonotypes that were expanded above 0.001.

RNA transcripts provided the source from which TCR beta CDR3 regions were amplified. In the first-round RT-PCR of the TCR CDR3, the HTBI primer set was used. TCRdb ran MiXCR on the multiplex PCR reads and lists one entry per CDR3 protein. The profile shows 250,000 to 300,000 distinct CDR3 sequences, less than 20% of them singletons. The V call is TRBV7-6, the J call TRBJ2-3, with 9 nucleotides matching TRBD1. The origin of this receptor is a man aged 50-59 years with Graves' ophthalmopathy. Material: blood. The CDR3 nucleotides are TGTGCCAGCAGCCCTGGACAGGGGTACGATACGCAGTATTTT. It is translated as CASSPGQGYDTQYF. Looking up the rest from reference TRBV7-6 and TRBJ2-3 gives the full variable domain: GAGVSQSPRYKVTKRGQDVALRCDPISGHVSLYWYRQALGQGPEFLTYFNYEAQQDKSGLPNDRFSAERPEGSISTLTIQRTEQRDSAMYRCASSPGQGYDTQYFGPGTRLTVL.